This T cell receptor (beta chain) was observed in a study of cytomegalovirus exposure and HLA in healthy donors. The CDR3 totals 13 residues. V was cut by 4 bases and J by 7 bases, with 14 bases left in between. Germline CDR1 reads WSHSY; CDR2 reads SAAADI. It was with 60 Vbeta and 13 Jbeta primers that the PCR ran. Sequencing used immunoSEQ multiplex PCR; TCRdb keeps in-frame clones, though not all of them. The sample's table shows around 100,000 clones. The chain couples TRBV10-2 to TRBJ2-7, with D perhaps TRBD2 (5 bases). The clonotype was recovered from a man aged 35-49 years in good health and CMV-seronegative. The sequenced sample consisted of PBMCs. CDR3: CASSGGGVNEQYF. The CDR3 bases are TGCGCCAGCAGTGGAGGAGGCGTAAATGAGCAGTACTTC.